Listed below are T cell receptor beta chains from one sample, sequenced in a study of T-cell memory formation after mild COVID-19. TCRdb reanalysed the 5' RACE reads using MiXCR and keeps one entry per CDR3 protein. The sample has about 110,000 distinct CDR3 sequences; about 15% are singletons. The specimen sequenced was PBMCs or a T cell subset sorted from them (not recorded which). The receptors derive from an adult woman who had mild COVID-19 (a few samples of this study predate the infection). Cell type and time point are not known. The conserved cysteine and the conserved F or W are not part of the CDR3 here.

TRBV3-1	ASSQDPLAGRQF
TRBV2	ASSEARGSFYEQY
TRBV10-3	AISLSGQGAFYEQY
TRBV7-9	ASSLAPRQGGEKLF
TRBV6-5	ASRPDGIGEKLF
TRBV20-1	SATTGAYEQY
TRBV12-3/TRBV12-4	ASSPETSPYEQY
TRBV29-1	SVEKLAESYEQY
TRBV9	ASSPGLFTTDTQY
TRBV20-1	SALTLGGYT
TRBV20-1	SARDPLPGTAISEQY
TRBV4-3	ASSQGSRGTYEQY
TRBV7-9	ASSLAVGGSSLDETQY
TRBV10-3	AISARLGLSYEQY
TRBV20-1	SANDRVTEAF
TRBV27	ASSFQGGYNQPQH
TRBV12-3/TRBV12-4	ASSLSAGGEQY
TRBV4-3	ASSQDRAGGIYNEQF
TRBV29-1	SVEGQSLGGNYEQY
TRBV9	ASSASPEGTKTQY
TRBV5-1	ASSLAPINYGYT
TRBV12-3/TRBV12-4	ASRLGDEQY
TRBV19	ASSIGQWVTGELF
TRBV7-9	ASRVLRDAPGDYGYT
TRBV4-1	ASSQDGQGGTGELF
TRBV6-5	ASSSGQGKDEQY
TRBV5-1	ASSWGDSTDTQY
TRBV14	ASSQLGLAGGGANVLT
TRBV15	ATSRDLASGRNNEQF
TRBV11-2	ASSFGSNYGYT
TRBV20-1	SASSGGGGKYNEQF
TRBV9	ASSVGDSSYEQY
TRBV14	ASSLDRARDTQY
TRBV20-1	SAMTGTNTEAF
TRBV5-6	ASSWVQDYEQY
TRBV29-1	SVEGTYGYT
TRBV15	ATSLRVGPATEGYT
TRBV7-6	ASSGGGATEAF
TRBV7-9	ASSLGPATGGQPQH
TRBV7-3	ASSSLQGNTIY
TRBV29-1	SVELTALPTQY
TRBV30	AWSDGWTSDETQY
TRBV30	AWSEGQPYEQY
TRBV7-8	ASSSAADHEQF
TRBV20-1	SAPVPGAGELF
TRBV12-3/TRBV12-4	ASSLLAGGPGEETQY
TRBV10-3	AISESGLALTYEQY
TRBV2	ASSDNYGYT
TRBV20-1	SAEEGGGYQETQY
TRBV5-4	ASSLPDRPYEQY
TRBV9	ASSGFMGPKGGTEAF
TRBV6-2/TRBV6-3	ASTSGFGNQPQH
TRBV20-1	SARGAGLYEQY
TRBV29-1	STTTGQGDIQY
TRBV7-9	ASSRQGYEQY